The entry below describes one T cell receptor beta chain. The antigen this receptor binds is unknown. Nothing much larger sits one base from this clone, and base qualities are not available. TCR beta CDR3 regions were sequenced from DNA using the immunoSEQ Assay. As for the authors' bioinformatics: T cell density was computed as TCR beta template counts normalized to usable DNA estimated by amplifying housekeeping genes. Using the preseqR package, richness was estimated by extrapolating to 120,000 templates for tissue samples and 400,000 templates for PBMC samples. Clonality was defined by subtracting Pielou's evenness from one. Tissue-enriched TCRs were identified through differential abundance testing performed on productive amino-acid clonotypes, with a minimum total count of 5 and an alpha of 0.1. The Jaccard Index and the Morisita Overlap Index were used to quantify repertoire overlap between compartments. GLIPH clustered TCR beta CDR3s with public tetramer-defined viral CDR3s; viral motifs required at least three viral sequences plus V-gene enrichment. TCRdb holds this immuneACCESS table with in-frame rearrangements only. Some clones are missing; in checked studies, unresolved V genes explain under half, and the rest has no known cause. V, J and clone size were drawn from that table, and D and trimming were deduced from the DNA. For this sample the table gives nearly 25,000 clones, of which about 93% were detected only once. 2.7% of the sample belongs to the ten largest clones.

At diagnosis, tumor, uninvolved tumor-adjacent lung and peripheral blood were collected and then preserved as a mix of FFPE and fresh-frozen material. For TCR repertoire profiling, blood samples were analyzed in the form of peripheral blood mononuclear cells. The CDR3, from cysteine to phenylalanine, totals 12 residues. The sequence is cut down to CDR3 DNA, 36 bases in frame from base 1. A distance of 12 bases separates the germline ends of V and J, which lose 5 bases and 8 bases respectively. In the germline V gene (reference sequence), CDR1 corresponds to SEHNR and CDR2 to FQNEAQ. This entry is derived from a study of T cells in localized non-small cell lung cancer (dated by TCRdb to 2018 to 2021). Study-level background: The study examined T cell repertoires in under 300 patients with early-stage NSCLC and compared tumors with uninvolved tumor-adjacent lungs. All 250 or so NSCLC patients in the cohort were treatment-naive and had localized lung tumors that were resected. The mean age of the NSCLC patients was roughly 70 years, with 120 to 150 men and 95 to 110 women. Summary of the overall study and its limitations: The highest T cell clonality was observed in uninvolved tumor-adjacent lung, where clonality exceeded that of tumor, suggesting that antigenic responses were more focused in uninvolved tumor-adjacent lung. A median of about 61 of the top 100 tumor clones turned up in the paired uninvolved adjacent lung, and 25 to 35 of those clones also ranked among the top 100 of that same adjacent lung. Because multi-region sequencing of the tumors was not done, intratumor heterogeneity could not be ruled out. Higher blood T cell density associated with longer overall survival, while higher adjacent-lung clonality associated with shorter survival. Because the study design was exploratory, TCR variables were selected using unadjusted p-values without false-discovery rate correction.

This receptor was taken from a woman aged 35 to 70 with stage I lung adenocarcinoma. Here the sequenced sample was peripheral blood, taken before any cancer treatment. This receptor chain uses TRBV7-9 and TRBJ1-1; the D gene is possibly TRBD1, with 5 bases matching. The CDR3 region: CASSPGAGEAFF. The nucleotides are TGTGCCAGCAGCCCCGGGGCGGGGGAAGCTTTCTTT.